In its sample, the clone carrying this T cell receptor (beta chain) was seen a few times. The method was immunoSEQ multiplex PCR; TCRdb's version includes in-frame clones alone and lacks a portion of them. The repertoire has under 200,000 clones, around 84% of them found once; the top ten carry around 5%. Followed longitudinally, the Seattle patients had been enrolled during active infection. The data belong to a study of blood T cell repertoires in COVID-19. Losses at the gene ends were 6 bases for V and 3 bases for J; bases not matched to a gene: 12. The CDR3 is 17 residues long. The germline V gene encodes CDR1 SEHNR and CDR2 FQNEAQ (reference sequence).

This chain connects TRBV7-9 to TRBJ1-2; 11 bases are a match to TRBD1. The clonotype was recovered from a woman in her fifties or sixties with COVID-19, enrolled during active disease. Sequencing was performed on peripheral blood. The CDR3 loop is CASSFDGTGGSHYGYTF. The CDR3 nucleotides are TGTGCCAGCAGTTTTGACGGGACAGGGGGATCCCACTATGGCTACACCTTC. The whole variable domain, remainder taken from reference TRBV7-9 and TRBJ1-2, is DTGVSQNPRHKITKRGQNVTFRCDPISEHNRLYWYRQTLGQGPEFLTYFQNEAQLEKSRLLSDRFSAERPKGSFSTLEIQRTEQGDSAMYLCASSFDGTGGSHYGYTFGSGTRLTVV.